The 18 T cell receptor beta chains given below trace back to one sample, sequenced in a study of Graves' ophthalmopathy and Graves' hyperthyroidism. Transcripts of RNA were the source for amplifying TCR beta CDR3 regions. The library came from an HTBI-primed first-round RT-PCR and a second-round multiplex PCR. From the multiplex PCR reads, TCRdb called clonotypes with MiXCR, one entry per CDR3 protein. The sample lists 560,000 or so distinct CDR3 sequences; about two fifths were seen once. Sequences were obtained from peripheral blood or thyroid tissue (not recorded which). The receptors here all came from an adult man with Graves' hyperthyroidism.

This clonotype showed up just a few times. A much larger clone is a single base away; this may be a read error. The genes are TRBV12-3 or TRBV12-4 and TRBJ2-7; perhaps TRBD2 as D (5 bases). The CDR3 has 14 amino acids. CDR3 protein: CASSFSGSSYKQYF. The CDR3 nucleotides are TGTGCCAGCAGTTTCAGCGGTAGCTCCTACAAGCAGTACTTC.

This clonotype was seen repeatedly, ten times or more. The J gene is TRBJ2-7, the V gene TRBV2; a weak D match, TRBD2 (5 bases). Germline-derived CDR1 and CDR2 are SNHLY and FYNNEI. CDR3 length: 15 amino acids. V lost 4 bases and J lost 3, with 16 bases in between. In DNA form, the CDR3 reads TGTGCCAGCAGTGCTCAGTCGGGAACCTACTACGAGCAGTACTTC. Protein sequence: CASSAQSGTYYEQYF.

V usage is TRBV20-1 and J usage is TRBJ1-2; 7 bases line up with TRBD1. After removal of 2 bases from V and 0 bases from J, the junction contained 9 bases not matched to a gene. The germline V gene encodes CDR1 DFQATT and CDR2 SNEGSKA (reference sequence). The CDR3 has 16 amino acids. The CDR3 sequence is CSARPFTGDANYGYTF. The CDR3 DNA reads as TGCAGTGCTAGACCGTTCACAGGGGACGCTAACTATGGCTACACCTTC.

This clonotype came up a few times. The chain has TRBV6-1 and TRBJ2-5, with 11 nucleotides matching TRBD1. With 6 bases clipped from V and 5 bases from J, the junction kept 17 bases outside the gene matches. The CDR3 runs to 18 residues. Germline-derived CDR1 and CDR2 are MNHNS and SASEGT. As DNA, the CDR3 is TGTGCCAGCAGCGACATAATAAGGACAGGGGGCTTTAGGGAGACCCAGTACTTC. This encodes CASSDIIRTGGFRETQYF.

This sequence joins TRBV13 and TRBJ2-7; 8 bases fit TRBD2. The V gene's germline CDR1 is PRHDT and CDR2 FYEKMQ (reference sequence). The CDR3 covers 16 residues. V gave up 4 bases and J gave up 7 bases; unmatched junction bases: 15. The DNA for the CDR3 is TGTGCCAGCAGCTCCAGGACTAGCAGCTCCTACAATGAGCAGTACTTC. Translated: CASSSRTSSSYNEQYF.

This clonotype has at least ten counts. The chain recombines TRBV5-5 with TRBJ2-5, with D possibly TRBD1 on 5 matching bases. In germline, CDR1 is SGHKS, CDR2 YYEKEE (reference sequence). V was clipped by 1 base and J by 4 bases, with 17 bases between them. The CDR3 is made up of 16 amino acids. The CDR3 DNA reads TGTGCCAGCAGCTTGCTGGGCAGGGCTACGGGAGAGACCCAGTACTTC. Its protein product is CASSLLGRATGETQYF.

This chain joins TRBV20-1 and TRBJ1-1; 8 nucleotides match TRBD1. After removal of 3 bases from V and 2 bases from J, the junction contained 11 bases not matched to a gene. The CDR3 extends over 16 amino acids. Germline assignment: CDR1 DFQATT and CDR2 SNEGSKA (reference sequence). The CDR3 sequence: CSARLPGQDLNTEAFF. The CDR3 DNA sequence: TGCAGTGCTAGGTTGCCGGGACAGGACCTAAACACTGAAGCTTTCTTT.

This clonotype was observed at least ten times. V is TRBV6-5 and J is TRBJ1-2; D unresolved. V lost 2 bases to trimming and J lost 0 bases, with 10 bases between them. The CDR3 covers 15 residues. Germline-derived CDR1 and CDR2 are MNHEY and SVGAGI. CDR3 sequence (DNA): TGTGCCAGCAGTTACAGTGATCACCCTAACTATGGCTACACCTTC. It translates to CASSYSDHPNYGYTF.

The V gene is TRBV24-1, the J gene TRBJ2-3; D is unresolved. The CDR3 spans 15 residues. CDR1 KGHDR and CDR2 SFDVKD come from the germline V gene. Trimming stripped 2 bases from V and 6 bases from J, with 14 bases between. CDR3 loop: CATSDSGPHWDTQYF. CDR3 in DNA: TGTGCCACCAGTGATTCCGGACCGCATTGGGATACGCAGTATTTT.

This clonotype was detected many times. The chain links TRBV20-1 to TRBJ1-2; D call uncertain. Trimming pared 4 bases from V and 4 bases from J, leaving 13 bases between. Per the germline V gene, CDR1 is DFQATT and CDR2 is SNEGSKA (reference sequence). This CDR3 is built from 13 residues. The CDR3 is CSAISLGVYGYTF. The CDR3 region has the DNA TGCAGTGCTATCTCTCTTGGCGTCTATGGCTACACCTTC.

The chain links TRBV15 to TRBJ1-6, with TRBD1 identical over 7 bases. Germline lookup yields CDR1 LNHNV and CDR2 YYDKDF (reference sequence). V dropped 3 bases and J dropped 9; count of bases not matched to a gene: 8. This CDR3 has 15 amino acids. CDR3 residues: CATSSGTVQGSPLHF. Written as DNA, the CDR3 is TGTGCCACCAGCAGCGGGACAGTTCAAGGTTCACCCCTCCACTTT. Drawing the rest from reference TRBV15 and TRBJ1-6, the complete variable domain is DAMVIQNPRYQVTQFGKPVTLSCSQTLNHNVMYWYQQKSSQAPKLLFHYYDKDFNNEADTPDNFQSRRPNTSFCFLDIRSPGLGDTAMYLCATSSGTVQGSPLHFGNGTRLTVT.

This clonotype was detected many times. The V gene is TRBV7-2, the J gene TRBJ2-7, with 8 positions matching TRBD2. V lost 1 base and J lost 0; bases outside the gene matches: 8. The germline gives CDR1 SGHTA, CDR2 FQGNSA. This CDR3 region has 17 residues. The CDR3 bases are TGTGCCAGCAGCTTAGGCACAAAACTAGCGGACTCCTACGAGCAGTACTTC. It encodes CASSLGTKLADSYEQYF.

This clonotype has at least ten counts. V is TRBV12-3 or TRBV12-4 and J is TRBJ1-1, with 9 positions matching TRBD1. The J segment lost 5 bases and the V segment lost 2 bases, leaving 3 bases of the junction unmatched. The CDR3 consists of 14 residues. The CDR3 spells CASSLRGQGTEAFF. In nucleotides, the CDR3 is TGTGCCAGCAGTTTAAGGGGACAGGGTACTGAAGCTTTCTTT.

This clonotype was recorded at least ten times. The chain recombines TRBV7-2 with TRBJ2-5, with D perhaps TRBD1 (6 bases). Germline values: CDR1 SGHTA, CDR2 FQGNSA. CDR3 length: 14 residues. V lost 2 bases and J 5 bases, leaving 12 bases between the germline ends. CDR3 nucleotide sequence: TGTGCCAGCAGCTTACAAGGGGGAGCGGAGACCCAGTACTTC. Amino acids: CASSLQGGAETQYF.

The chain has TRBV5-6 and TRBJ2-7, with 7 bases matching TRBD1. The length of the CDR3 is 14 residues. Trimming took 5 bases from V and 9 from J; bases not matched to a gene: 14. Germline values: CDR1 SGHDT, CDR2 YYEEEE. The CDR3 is CASSFTGEGNRQYF. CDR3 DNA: TGTGCCAGCAGTTTTACAGGGGAAGGGAATCGGCAGTACTTC.

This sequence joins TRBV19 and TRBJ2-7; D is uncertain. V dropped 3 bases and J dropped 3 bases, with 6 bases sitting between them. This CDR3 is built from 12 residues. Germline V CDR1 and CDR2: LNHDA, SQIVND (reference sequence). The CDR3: CASSIAGYEQYF. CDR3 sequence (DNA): TGTGCCAGTAGTATTGCAGGCTACGAGCAGTACTTC.

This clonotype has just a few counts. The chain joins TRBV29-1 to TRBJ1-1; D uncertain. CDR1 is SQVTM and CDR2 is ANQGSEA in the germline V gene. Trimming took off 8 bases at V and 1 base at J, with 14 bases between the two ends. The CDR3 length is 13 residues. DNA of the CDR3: TGCAGCTCCTCGGGTATGCGGAACACTGAAGCTTTCTTT. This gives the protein CSSSGMRNTEAFF. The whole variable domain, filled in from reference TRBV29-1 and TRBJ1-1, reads SAVISQKPSRDICQRGTSLTIQCQVDSQVTMMFWYRQQPGQSLTLIATANQGSEATYESGFVIDKFPISRPNLTFSTLTVSNMSPEDSSIYLCSSSGMRNTEAFFGQGTRLTVV.

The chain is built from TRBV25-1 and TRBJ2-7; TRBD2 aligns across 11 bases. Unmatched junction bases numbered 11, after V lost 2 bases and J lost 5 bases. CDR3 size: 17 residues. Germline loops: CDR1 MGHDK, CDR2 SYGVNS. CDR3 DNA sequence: TGTGCCAGCAGTGAAGTCCCCCAACTAGCGGGGGTGGACGAGCAGTACTTC. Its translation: CASSEVPQLAGVDEQYF.